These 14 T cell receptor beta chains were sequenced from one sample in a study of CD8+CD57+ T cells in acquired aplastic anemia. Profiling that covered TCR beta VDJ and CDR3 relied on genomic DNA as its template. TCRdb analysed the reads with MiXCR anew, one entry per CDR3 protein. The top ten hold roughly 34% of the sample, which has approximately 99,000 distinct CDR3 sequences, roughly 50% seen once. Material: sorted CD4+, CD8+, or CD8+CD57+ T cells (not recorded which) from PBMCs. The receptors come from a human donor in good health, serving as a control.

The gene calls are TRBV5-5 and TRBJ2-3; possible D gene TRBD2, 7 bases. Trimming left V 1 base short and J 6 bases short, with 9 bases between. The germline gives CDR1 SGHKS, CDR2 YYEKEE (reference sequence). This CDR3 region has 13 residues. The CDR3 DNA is TGTGCCAGCAGCTTGCGCGGGGGCGATACGCAGTATTTT. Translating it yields CASSLRGGDTQYF.

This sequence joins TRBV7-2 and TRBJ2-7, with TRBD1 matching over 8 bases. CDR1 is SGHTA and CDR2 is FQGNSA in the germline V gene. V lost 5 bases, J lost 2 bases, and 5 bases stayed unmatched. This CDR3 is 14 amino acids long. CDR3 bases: TGTGCCAGCAGCCACGGGACAGGCCCCTACGAGCAGTACTTC. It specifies CASSHGTGPYEQYF.

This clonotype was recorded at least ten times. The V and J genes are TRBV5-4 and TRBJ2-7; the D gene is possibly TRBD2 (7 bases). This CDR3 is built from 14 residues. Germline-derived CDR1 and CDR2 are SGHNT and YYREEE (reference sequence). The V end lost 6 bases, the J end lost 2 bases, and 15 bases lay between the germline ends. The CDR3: CASTSGGQAYEQYF. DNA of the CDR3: TGTGCCAGCACCTCGGGGGGCCAGGCCTACGAGCAGTACTTC.

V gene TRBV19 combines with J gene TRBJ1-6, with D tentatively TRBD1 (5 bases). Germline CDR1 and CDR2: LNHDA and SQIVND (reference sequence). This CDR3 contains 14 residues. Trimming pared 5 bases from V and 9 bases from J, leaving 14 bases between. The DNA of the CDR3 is TGTGCCAGTAGTCGCGACAGTGGGGGTTCACCCCTCCACTTT. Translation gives CASSRDSGGSPLHF.

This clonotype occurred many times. CDR3 nucleotides: TGTGCCAGCAGCGTCACCCCAGGAGCGGGGGAATACAATGAGCAGTTCTTC. The encoded protein is CASSVTPGAGEYNEQFF. The chain couples TRBV9 to TRBJ2-1; 8 positions match TRBD2. This CDR3 region has 17 residues. Germline values: CDR1 SGDLS, CDR2 YYNGEE. Losses at the gene ends were 2 bases for V and 4 bases for J; bases not matched to a gene: 11.

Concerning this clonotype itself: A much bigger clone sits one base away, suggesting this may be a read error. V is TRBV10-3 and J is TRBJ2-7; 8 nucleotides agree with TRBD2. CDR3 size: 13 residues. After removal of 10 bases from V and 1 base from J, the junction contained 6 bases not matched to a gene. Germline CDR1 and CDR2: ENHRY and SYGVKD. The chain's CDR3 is CATGGAESYEQYF. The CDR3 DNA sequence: TGTGCCACCGGGGGGGCCGAATCCTACGAGCAGTACTTC.

The CDR3: CSASRTEQYF. Here the CDR3 DNA reads TGCAGTGCTAGCCGTACCGAGCAGTACTTC. This sequence joins TRBV20-1 and TRBJ2-7, with D uncertain. CDR3 length equals 10 residues. In germline, CDR1 is DFQATT, CDR2 SNEGSKA (reference sequence). The ends were cut back, 3 bases at V and 6 bases at J, with 6 bases in the middle.

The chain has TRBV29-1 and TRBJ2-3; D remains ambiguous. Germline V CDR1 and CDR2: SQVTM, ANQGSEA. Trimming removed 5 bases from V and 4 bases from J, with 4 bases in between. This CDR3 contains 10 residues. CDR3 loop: CSVPADTQYF. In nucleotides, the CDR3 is TGCAGCGTTCCCGCAGATACGCAGTATTTT.

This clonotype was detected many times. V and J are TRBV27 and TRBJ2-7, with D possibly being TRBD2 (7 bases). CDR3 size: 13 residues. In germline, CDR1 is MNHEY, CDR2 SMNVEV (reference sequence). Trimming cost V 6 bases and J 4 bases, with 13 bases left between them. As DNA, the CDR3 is TGTGCCAGCAGCTTCCGGGGGGCGTACGAGCAGTACTTC. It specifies CASSFRGAYEQYF.

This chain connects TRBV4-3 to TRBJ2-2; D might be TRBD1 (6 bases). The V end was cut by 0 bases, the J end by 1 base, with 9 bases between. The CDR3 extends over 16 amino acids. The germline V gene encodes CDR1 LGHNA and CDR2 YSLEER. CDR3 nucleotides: TGCGCCAGCAGCCAAGATGCACAGGGGAACACCGGGGAGCTGTTTTTT. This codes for CASSQDAQGNTGELFF.

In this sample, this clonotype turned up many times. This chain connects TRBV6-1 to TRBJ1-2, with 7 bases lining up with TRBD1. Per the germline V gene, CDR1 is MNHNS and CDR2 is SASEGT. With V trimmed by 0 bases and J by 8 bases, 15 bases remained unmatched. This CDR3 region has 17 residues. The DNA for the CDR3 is TGTGCCAGCAGTGAAGCTTTGTACAGGGGCGCAAGTATGGGCTACACCTTC. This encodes CASSEALYRGASMGYTF.

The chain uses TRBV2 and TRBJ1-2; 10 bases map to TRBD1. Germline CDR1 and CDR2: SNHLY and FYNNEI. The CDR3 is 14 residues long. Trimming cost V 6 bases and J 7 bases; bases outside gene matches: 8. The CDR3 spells CASSRQGADVGYTF. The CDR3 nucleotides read TGTGCCAGCAGCCGACAGGGGGCAGATGTTGGCTACACCTTC.

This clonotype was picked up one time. This CDR3 reads CASSEGGSNYGYTF. CDR3 sequence (DNA): TGTGCCAGCAGTGAAGGAGGGTCCAACTATGGCTACACCTTC. The chain has TRBV25-1 and TRBJ1-2; unclear D gene. There are 14 residues in the CDR3. The V and J ends lost 2 bases and 2 bases respectively, with 9 bases between them. CDR1 and CDR2 from the germline V gene are MGHDK and SYGVNS.

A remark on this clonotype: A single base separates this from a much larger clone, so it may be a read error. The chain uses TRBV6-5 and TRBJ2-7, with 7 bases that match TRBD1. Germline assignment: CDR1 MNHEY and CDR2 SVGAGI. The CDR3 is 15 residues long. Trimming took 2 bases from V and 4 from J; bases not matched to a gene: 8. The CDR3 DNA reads TGTGCCAGCAGTTACCCCGGGGACAGACAGTACGAGCAGTACTTC. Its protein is CASSYPGDRQYEQYF.